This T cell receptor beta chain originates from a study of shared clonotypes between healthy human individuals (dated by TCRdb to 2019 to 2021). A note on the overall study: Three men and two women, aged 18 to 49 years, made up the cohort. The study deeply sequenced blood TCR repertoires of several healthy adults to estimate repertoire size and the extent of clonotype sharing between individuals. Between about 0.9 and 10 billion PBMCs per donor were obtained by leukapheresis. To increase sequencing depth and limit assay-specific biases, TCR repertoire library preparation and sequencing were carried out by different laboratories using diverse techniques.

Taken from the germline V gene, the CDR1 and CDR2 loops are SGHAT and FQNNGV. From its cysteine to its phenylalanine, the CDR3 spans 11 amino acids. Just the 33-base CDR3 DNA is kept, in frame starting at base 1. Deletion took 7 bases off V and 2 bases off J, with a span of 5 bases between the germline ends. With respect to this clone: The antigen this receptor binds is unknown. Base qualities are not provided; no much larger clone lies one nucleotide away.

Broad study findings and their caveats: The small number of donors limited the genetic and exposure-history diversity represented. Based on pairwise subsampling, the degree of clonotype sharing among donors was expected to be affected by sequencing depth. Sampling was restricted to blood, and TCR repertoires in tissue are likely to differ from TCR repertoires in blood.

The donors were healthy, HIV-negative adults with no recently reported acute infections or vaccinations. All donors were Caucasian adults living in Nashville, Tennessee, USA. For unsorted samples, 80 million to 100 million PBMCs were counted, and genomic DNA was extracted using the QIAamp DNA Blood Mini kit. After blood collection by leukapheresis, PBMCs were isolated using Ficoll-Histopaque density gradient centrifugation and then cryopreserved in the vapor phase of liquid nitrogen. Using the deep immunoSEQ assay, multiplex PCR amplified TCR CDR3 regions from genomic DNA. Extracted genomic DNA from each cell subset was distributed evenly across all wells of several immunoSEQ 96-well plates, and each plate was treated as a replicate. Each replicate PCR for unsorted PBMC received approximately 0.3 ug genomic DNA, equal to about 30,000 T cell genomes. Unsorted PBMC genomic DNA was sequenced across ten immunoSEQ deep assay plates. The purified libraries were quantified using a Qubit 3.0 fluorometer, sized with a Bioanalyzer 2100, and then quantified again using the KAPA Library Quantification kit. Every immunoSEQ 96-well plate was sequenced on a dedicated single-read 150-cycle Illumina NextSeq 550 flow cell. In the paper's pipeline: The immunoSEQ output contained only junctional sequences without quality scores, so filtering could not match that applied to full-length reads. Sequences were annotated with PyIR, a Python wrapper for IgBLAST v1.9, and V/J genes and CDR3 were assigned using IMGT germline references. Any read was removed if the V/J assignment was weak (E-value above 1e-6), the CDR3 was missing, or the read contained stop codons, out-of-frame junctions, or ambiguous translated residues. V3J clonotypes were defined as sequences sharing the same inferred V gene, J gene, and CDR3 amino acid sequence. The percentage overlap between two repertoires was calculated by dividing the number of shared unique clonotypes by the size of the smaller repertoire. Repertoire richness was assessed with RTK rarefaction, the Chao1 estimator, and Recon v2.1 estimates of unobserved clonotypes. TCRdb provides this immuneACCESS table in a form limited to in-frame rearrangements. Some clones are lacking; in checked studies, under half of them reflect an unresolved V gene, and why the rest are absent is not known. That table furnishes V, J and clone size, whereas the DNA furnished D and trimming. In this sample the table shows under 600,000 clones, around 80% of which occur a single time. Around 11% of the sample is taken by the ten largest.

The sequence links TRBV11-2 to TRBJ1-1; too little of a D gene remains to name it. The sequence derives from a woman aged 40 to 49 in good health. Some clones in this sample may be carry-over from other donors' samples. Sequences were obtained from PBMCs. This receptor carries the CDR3 CASMRNTEAFF. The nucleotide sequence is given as TGTGCCAGCATGCGAAACACTGAAGCTTTCTTT.